Below, one T cell receptor (beta chain) is given with its context. Antigen: not known. The CDR3 extends 3 residues past the end of the read, so its final part is completed from the germline J gene. This record comes from a study of Tregs in tolerant kidney transplant recipients. Study-level points and caveats: Biological reproducibility was not directly addressed in this study.

The nonmyeloablative bone marrow transplants came from related graft donors, with transient mixed chimerism. CD4+CD25+CD127- Tregs, CD4+CD25- non-Tregs, CD4 and CD8 cells were sorted. The germline V and J ends were trimmed by 5 bases and 6 bases, with 13 bases remaining between them. CDR1 is SGHVS and CDR2 is FNYEAQ in the germline V gene. The CDR3 covers 14 residues. Sequenced by immunoSEQ multiplex PCR; TCRdb stores in-frame clones only, minus some. The sample has some 25,000 clones. Sequences were derived from CD4+ T cells from blood (PBMCs), sampled 6 months after the transplant. The source is a human patient who received a combined kidney and bone marrow transplant. Part of the T cell pool may stem from the graft donor. This chain connects TRBV7-6 to TRBJ1-4, with D possibly matching TRBD1 (5 bases). The CDR3 DNA, read in part, is TGTGCCAGCAGCCGGACGGACATCGATGAAAAA. Protein sequence: CASSRTDIDEK. Given in full, the CDR3 is CASSRTDIDEKLFF.